Listed here are 24 T cell receptor beta chains from one sample, sequenced in a study of beta chain features in type 1 diabetes. No antigen has been assigned to these receptors. The entirety of the isolated RNA underwent reverse transcription, so expressed TCRB transcripts were sequenced. The repertoire was sequenced with immunoSEQ multiplex PCR; TCRdb's copy has only in-frame clones and lacks some. The sample consists of around 280,000 clones, 15% of them appearing once. Overall study results and limits: There was a moderate but significant shortening of TCRB CDR3s in all four CD4+ subsets of Type 1 diabetes patients.

The sequenced sample consisted of naive CD4+ T cells from blood. Receptors originate from a man between 18 and 29 years old with type 1 diabetes.

The gene calls are TRBV6-6 and TRBJ2-3; 8 positions match TRBD2. The CDR3 is made up of 15 amino acids. Germline CDR1 reads MNHNY; CDR2 reads SVGAGI (reference sequence). The V segment lost 5 bases and the J segment 4 bases; nucleotides outside the gene matches: 8. The CDR3, as DNA: TGTGCCAGCAGTAACCCCGGGAGGGGAGCAGATACGCAGTATTTT. Its translation is CASSNPGRGADTQYF.

The chain joins TRBV29-1 to TRBJ2-3; D gene ambiguous. The CDR3 is made up of 14 amino acids. Germline loops: CDR1 SQVTM, CDR2 ANQGSEA. V was clipped by 5 bases and J by 5 bases, with 17 bases between them. The CDR3: CSVQFLTGRDTQYF. In DNA form, the CDR3 reads TGCAGCGTTCAATTCCTGACTGGCAGAGATACGCAGTATTTT.

The chain uses TRBV7-9 and TRBJ1-6, with D perhaps matching TRBD1 (5 bases). Per the germline V gene, CDR1 is SEHNR and CDR2 is FQNEAQ (reference sequence). CDR3 length: 16 residues. Deletions cut 6 bases from V and 7 bases from J, with 19 bases between. The CDR3 bases are TGTGCCAGCAGGTCACCGCGGGACGGACTAAATTCACCCCTCCACTTT. This translates into CASRSPRDGLNSPLHF.

J is TRBJ2-2 and V is TRBV30, with 7 bases lining up with TRBD1. Germline CDR1 reads GTSNPN; CDR2 reads SVGIG (reference sequence). The CDR3 spans 15 residues. Trimming took 5 bases from V and 3 from J; bases not matched to a gene: 9. The CDR3 bases are TGTGCCTGGTTGGTGAGGGGGCAGGACACCGGGGAGCTGTTTTTT. This gives the protein CAWLVRGQDTGELFF.

On this clone itself: A read error may produce the germline difference seen at one junction end. The chain is built from TRBV2 and TRBJ2-5; 8 positions match TRBD1. The CDR3 consists of 15 residues. Germline loops: CDR1 SNHLY, CDR2 FYNNEI. CDR3 amino acids: CASREATGALETQYF. The CDR3 DNA is TGTGCCAGCAGAGAAGCGACAGGGGCCCTCGAGACCCAGTACTTC.

J is TRBJ2-7 and V is TRBV18; 8 bases are a match to TRBD1. J lost 3 bases, V lost 4 bases, and 5 bases had no gene match. Germline CDR1 KGHSH, CDR2 LQKENI. The CDR3 runs to 14 residues. CDR3 amino acids: CASSRNGQGYEQYF. Written as DNA, the CDR3 is TGTGCCAGCTCACGTAATGGACAGGGCTACGAGCAGTACTTC.

The chain carries TRBV7-9 and TRBJ2-7; D unresolved. CDR1 is SEHNR, CDR2 FQNEAQ, per germline (reference sequence). The CDR3 loop spans 15 amino acids. Trimming removed 3 bases from V and 6 bases from J, with 18 bases in between. The CDR3 DNA follows: TGTGCCAGCAGCTTCATGGGCCAAAGCCACCTCGAGCAGTACTTC. Its protein product is CASSFMGQSHLEQYF.

The DNA of the CDR3 is TGCGCCAGCAGCTTGGTTACAGGCTCCTACGAGCAGTACTTC. Translation gives CASSLVTGSYEQYF. The chain carries TRBV5-1 and TRBJ2-7; TRBD1 might be the D (5 bases). This CDR3 is built from 14 residues. Germline CDR1 reads SGHRS; CDR2 reads YFSETQ. Trimming left V 0 bases short and J 0 bases short, with 7 bases between.

This clone was counted between two and nine times. The V call is TRBV2, the J call TRBJ1-1, with D possibly being TRBD1 (6 bases). Deletions cut 11 bases from V and 0 bases from J, with 13 bases between. Per germline, CDR1 SNHLY and CDR2 FYNNEI. This CDR3 has 13 amino acids. The CDR3, as DNA: TGTGCCGGGCAGACAGGACTGAACACTGAAGCTTTCTTT. Encoded protein: CAGQTGLNTEAFF.

The rearrangement links TRBV6-6 to TRBJ1-2; D is unresolved. CDR1 is MNHNY and CDR2 is SVGAGI in the germline V gene (reference sequence). V was clipped by 2 bases and J by 6 bases, with 13 bases between them. CDR3 length equals 14 residues. CDR3 sequence reads: CASSYRQRADGYTF. CDR3 sequence (DNA): TGTGCCAGCAGTTACAGGCAGAGGGCCGATGGCTACACCTTC.

This clone was observed a few times. This sequence joins TRBV28 and TRBJ2-5, with 7 bases identical to TRBD1. The V gene's germline CDR1 is MDHEN and CDR2 SYDVKM. After removal of 5 bases from V and 1 base from J, the junction contained 4 bases not matched to a gene. The CDR3 is made up of 14 amino acids. This chain's CDR3 is CASSPTGVQETQYF. CDR3 DNA sequence: TGTGCCAGCAGTCCCACAGGGGTCCAAGAGACCCAGTACTTC.

The chain uses TRBV5-1 and TRBJ2-7; TRBD1 matches 8 bases. The germline CDR1 and CDR2 sequences are SGHRS and YFSETQ. V gave up 5 bases and J gave up 2 bases; unmatched junction bases: 6. The CDR3 is 14 residues long. The CDR3 protein is CASSYDRGTYEQYF. CDR3 bases: TGCGCCAGCAGTTACGACAGGGGAACCTACGAGCAGTACTTC.

J is TRBJ2-5 and V is TRBV7-9; no firm D call. Germline-derived CDR1 and CDR2 are SEHNR and FQNEAQ (reference sequence). The CDR3 length is 15 residues. Trimming left V 4 bases short and J 5 bases short, with 17 bases between. CDR3 residues: CASSSPRRSPETQYF. The CDR3 DNA follows: TGTGCCAGCAGCTCCCCTCGGCGGAGCCCGGAGACCCAGTACTTC.

The chain employs TRBV27 and TRBJ1-1; D not certain. The germline CDR1 and CDR2 sequences are MNHEY and SMNVEV (reference sequence). This CDR3 comprises 13 residues. V shed 5 bases and J shed 0 bases, with 7 bases lying between them. CDR3 in amino acids: CASSRSMNTEAFF. CDR3 coding DNA: TGTGCCAGCAGTCGAAGCATGAACACTGAAGCTTTCTTT.

This chain uses TRBV4-3 with TRBJ1-1; D is ambiguous. Per germline, CDR1 LGHNA and CDR2 YSLEER. The V end lost 4 bases, the J end lost 0 bases, and 6 bases lay between the germline ends. The CDR3 contains 13 residues. The CDR3 sequence is CASSPDLNTEAFF. CDR3 nucleotide sequence: TGCGCCAGCAGCCCTGACTTGAACACTGAAGCTTTCTTT.

This clone came up many times. This sequence joins TRBV7-9 and TRBJ2-4; tentative D call: TRBD2 (6 bases). The V gene's germline CDR1 is SEHNR and CDR2 FQNEAQ (reference sequence). The CDR3 is made up of 16 amino acids. V lost 1 base to trimming and J lost 7 bases, with 17 bases between them. The CDR3 protein is CASSLVLIGSPNIQYF. DNA for the CDR3: TGTGCCAGCAGCTTAGTACTCATCGGGAGTCCGAACATTCAGTACTTC.

The chain recombines TRBV7-2 with TRBJ2-6; TRBD1 is a possible D gene (6 bases). V lost 3 bases and J lost 5, with 20 bases in between. The CDR3 consists of 18 residues. The germline V gene has CDR1 SGHTA and CDR2 FQGNSA. The CDR3 reads CASSFVGQTLGRANVLTF. In nucleotides, the CDR3 is TGTGCCAGCAGCTTCGTCGGACAGACTCTGGGACGGGCCAACGTCCTGACTTTC.

The V call is TRBV7-2, the J call TRBJ2-2; D gene ambiguous. This CDR3 region has 16 residues. Germline CDR1 is SGHTA and CDR2 is FQGNSA. The V gene lost 4 bases and the J gene lost 0 bases, with 12 bases spanning the gap. CDR3 region: CASSSLPPANTGELFF. The CDR3 nucleotides are TGTGCCAGCAGCTCTTTACCCCCGGCGAACACCGGGGAGCTGTTTTTT.

This rearrangement joins TRBV30 to TRBJ2-3; 10 nucleotides match TRBD2. Looked up from germline, CDR1 is GTSNPN and CDR2 is SVGIG (reference sequence). V shed 2 bases, J shed 5 bases, and the junction held 10 bases outside the gene matches. CDR3 length: 16 amino acids. The CDR3 DNA is TGTGCCTGGAGTCGGGTAGCGGGGGGCCCGGGAGATACGCAGTATTTT. Its protein product is CAWSRVAGGPGDTQYF.

This clone was observed a handful of times. V usage is TRBV18 and J usage is TRBJ1-5, with D hard to call. Between the trimmed V and J ends, which lost 6 bases and 9 bases, there was a span of 18 bases. Germline loops: CDR1 KGHSH, CDR2 LQKENI. The CDR3 loop spans 14 amino acids. The CDR3 sequence: CASSDQEARPPQHF. The CDR3, as DNA: TGTGCCAGCTCGGATCAGGAGGCCAGACCGCCCCAGCATTTT.

This clone was counted only a few times. CDR3 sequence: CASSPQGEEKLFF. CDR3 DNA: TGTGCCAGCTCACCACAGGGAGAAGAAAAACTGTTTTTT. This rearrangement joins TRBV18 to TRBJ1-4, with D unresolved. The CDR3 has 13 amino acids. V was clipped by 1 base and J by 8 bases, with 8 bases between them. CDR1 is KGHSH and CDR2 is LQKENI in the germline V gene.

A few counts support this clone. The chain recombines TRBV7-2 with TRBJ1-1; D may be TRBD1 (5 bases). This CDR3 is 15 amino acids long. The germline V and J ends were trimmed by 5 bases and 4 bases, with 17 bases remaining between them. Germline V gene sequence: CDR1 SGHTA, CDR2 FQGNSA. The CDR3 DNA reads as TGTGCCAGCAGCCCGCATACCCTGGGGGGCACTGAAGCTTTCTTT. This encodes CASSPHTLGGTEAFF.

V is TRBV11-2 and J is TRBJ2-1; 9 positions match TRBD1. Trimming removed 6 bases from V and 10 bases from J; junction bases left unmatched: 7. Germline assignment: CDR1 SGHAT and CDR2 FQNNGV. This CDR3 has 13 amino acids. CDR3 loop: CASRNTGGGEQFF. DNA of the CDR3: TGTGCCAGCAGAAATACAGGGGGCGGAGAGCAGTTCTTC.

This chain uses TRBV11-1 with TRBJ2-1, with TRBD2 identical over 14 bases. The CDR3 has 19 amino acids. Germline values: CDR1 SGHAT, CDR2 FQDESV (reference sequence). V was pared by 5 bases and J by 6 bases, with 15 bases of the junction left unmatched. CDR3: CASSRMQRLAGGRANEQFF. CDR3 DNA sequence: TGTGCCAGCAGCCGCATGCAAAGACTAGCGGGAGGGCGTGCCAATGAGCAGTTCTTC.